These T cell receptor beta chains were read from a single sample in a study of OX40 agonist ivuxolimab in advanced cancers. Sequenced by immunoSEQ multiplex PCR; TCRdb stores in-frame clones only, minus some. Among roughly 58,000 clones listed, roughly 87% were seen once. The starting material was CD4+ or CD8+ T cells sorted from blood, obtained in a trial of the OX40 agonist ivuxolimab. These receptors came from an adult with an advanced solid tumor such as melanoma, head and neck, liver or kidney cancer. Both conserved end residues are part of each CDR3. The D gene is left open where the match is weak. Clone size is shown for a subset of rows, as once, few, many or a class of expanded clone.

abundance	v_gene	j_gene	d_gene	CDR3aa	CDR3nt
.	TRBV5-1	TRBJ1-1	.	CASSFYQGLNTEAFF	TGCGCCAGCAGCTTTTATCAGGGTTTGAACACTGAAGCTTTCTTT
once	TRBV9	TRBJ2-1	.	CASSDANSGSYNEQFF	TGTGCCAGCAGCGATGCAAACAGCGGGTCCTACAATGAGCAGTTCTTC
.	TRBV5-6	TRBJ1-1	.	CASSLEVNTEAFF	TGTGCCAGCAGCTTGGAAGTGAACACTGAAGCTTTCTTT
few	TRBV9	TRBJ2-7	.	CASSPTATYEQYF	TGTGCCAGCAGCCCGACAGCGACCTACGAGCAGTACTTC
.	TRBV5-1	TRBJ2-2	TRBD2	CASSPTSVGTGELFF	TGCGCCAGCAGCCCCACTAGCGTTGGGACCGGGGAGCTGTTTTTT
.	TRBV28	TRBJ1-3	.	CASSLFRSSGNTIYF	TGTGCCAGCAGTTTATTCCGGAGCTCTGGAAACACCATATATTTT
.	TRBV2	TRBJ1-1	TRBD1	CASRGQGINTEAFF	TGTGCCAGCAGGGGACAGGGGATAAACACTGAAGCTTTCTTT
.	TRBV29-1	TRBJ1-4	.	CSLKDGGNEKLFF	TGCAGCTTAAAGGATGGAGGGAATGAAAAACTGTTTTTT
.	TRBV2	TRBJ2-1	.	CASSETGPTADNEQFF	TGTGCCAGCAGTGAAACAGGTCCAACAGCGGACAATGAGCAGTTCTTC
.	TRBV21-1	TRBJ2-7	.	CASSSTGRLSYEQYF	TGTGCCAGCAGCTCAACCGGACGGCTCTCCTACGAGCAGTACTTC
.	TRBV2	TRBJ1-2	.	CASSGGIYGYTF	TGTGCCAGCAGTGGGGGTATCTATGGCTACACCTTC
.	TRBV4-1	TRBJ2-7	TRBD1	CASSQQGAWYEQYF	TGCGCCAGCAGCCAGCAGGGGGCATGGTACGAGCAGTACTTC
.	TRBV10-1	TRBJ1-2	.	CASSESGRNGYTF	TGCGCCAGCAGTGAGTCGGGGAGAAATGGCTACACCTTC
.	TRBV5-4	TRBJ2-1	.	CASSLGTAANEQFF	TGTGCCAGCAGCTTGGGGACAGCGGCTAATGAGCAGTTCTTC
.	TRBV18	TRBJ1-2	.	CASSPSPSNYGYTF	TGTGCCAGCTCACCCTCCCCAAGCAACTATGGCTACACCTTC
few	TRBV28	TRBJ2-7	TRBD1	CASSLAGTGSHEQYF	TGTGCCAGCAGTTTGGCCGGGACAGGGTCCCACGAGCAGTACTTC
.	TRBV7-9	TRBJ2-1	TRBD2	CASSLVGGRVWTYNEQFF	TGTGCCAGCAGCTTAGTGGGCGGGAGAGTTTGGACCTACAATGAGCAGTTCTTC
.	TRBV27	TRBJ1-2	.	CASSLEGNYGYTF	TGTGCCAGCAGTTTAGAAGGGAACTATGGCTACACCTTC
.	TRBV7-8	TRBJ2-3	TRBD2	CASSRIIRRLGRANPDTQYF	TGTGCCAGCAGCAGAATAATTAGGCGTCTGGGGAGGGCAAACCCAGATACGCAGTATTTT
.	TRBV19	TRBJ1-4	TRBD1	CASRGQGSEKLFF	TGTGCCAGTAGGGGACAGGGGAGTGAAAAACTGTTTTTT
.	TRBV7-2	TRBJ2-7	TRBD2	CASSLGLASEQYF	TGTGCCAGCAGCTTAGGACTAGCGAGCGAGCAGTACTTC
.	TRBV29-1	TRBJ2-3	.	CSVLGLDTQYF	TGCAGCGTTTTGGGGCTAGATACGCAGTATTTT
.	TRBV10-1	TRBJ2-1	TRBD2	CASSESLAGVSEQFF	TGCGCCAGCAGTGAGTCCCTAGCGGGAGTTAGTGAGCAGTTCTTC
.	TRBV28	TRBJ2-3	TRBD2	CASSSAGGTDTQYF	TGTGCCAGCAGTTCGGCGGGGGGCACAGATACGCAGTATTTT
once	TRBV11-2	TRBJ2-5	.	CASSRGGTQYF	TGTGCCAGCAGCAGGGGGGGGACCCAGTACTTC
.	TRBV15	TRBJ2-4	TRBD1	CATSRSQGDIQYF	TGTGCCACCAGCAGATCACAGGGGGACATTCAGTACTTC
.	TRBV19	TRBJ1-5	.	CASVGGLGQPQHF	TGTGCCAGTGTCGGTGGTTTAGGTCAGCCCCAGCATTTT
.	TRBV5-4	TRBJ2-1	TRBD2	CASSGGGVSVNEQFF	TGTGCCAGCAGCGGGGGGGGAGTAAGTGTCAATGAGCAGTTCTTC
.	TRBV5-6	TRBJ2-7	.	CASSLADYEQYF	TGTGCCAGCAGCTTAGCGGACTACGAGCAGTACTTC
few	TRBV28	TRBJ1-4	.	CASSLRQTGTNEKLFF	TGTGCCAGCAGTCTAAGACAGACTGGAACTAATGAAAAACTGTTTTTT
.	TRBV5-1	TRBJ1-5	TRBD1	CASSSGTGGSNQPQHF	TGCGCCAGCAGCTCCGGGACAGGGGGCAGCAATCAGCCCCAGCATTTT
.	TRBV2	TRBJ1-5	.	CASSGLGTQPQHF	TGTGCCAGCAGTGGGTTGGGGACTCAGCCCCAGCATTTT
.	TRBV28	TRBJ2-7	.	CASRPPGHGSYEQYF	TGTGCCAGCAGACCCCCGGGACACGGATCCTACGAGCAGTACTTC
.	TRBV5-6	TRBJ2-7	.	CASRAWSNLYEQYF	TGTGCCAGCAGAGCGTGGTCTAACCTTTACGAGCAGTACTTC
few	TRBV5-6	TRBJ1-3	.	CASSLPRAGNTIYF	TGTGCCAGCAGCTTGCCCCGGGCTGGAAACACCATATATTTT
.	TRBV19	TRBJ2-1	.	CASSPYRRGAAYNEQFF	TGTGCCAGTAGCCCTTACCGACGGGGGGCAGCGTACAATGAGCAGTTCTTC
once	TRBV7-9	TRBJ1-4	TRBD1	CASSFSNRDRAEKLFF	TGTGCCAGCAGCTTTAGTAATAGGGACAGGGCTGAAAAACTGTTTTTT
.	TRBV7-2	TRBJ2-1	.	CASSFYRANEQFF	TGTGCCAGCAGCTTCTACAGGGCGAATGAGCAGTTCTTC
once	TRBV5-5	TRBJ2-7	TRBD2	CASSLEGGPYEQYF	TGTGCCAGCAGCTTGGAGGGAGGGCCATACGAGCAGTACTTC
few	TRBV5-1	TRBJ2-7	TRBD2	CASSLAGGAYEQYF	TGCGCCAGTAGTCTAGCGGGAGGCGCCTACGAGCAGTACTTC
.	TRBV11-2	TRBJ2-7	TRBD2	CASSFGLAGITYEQYF	TGTGCCAGCAGCTTCGGACTAGCGGGTATCACCTACGAGCAGTACTTC
.	TRBV19	TRBJ2-4	TRBD1	CATGDRVKNIQYF	TGTGCCACCGGGGACAGGGTTAAAAACATTCAGTACTTC
.	TRBV6-5	TRBJ1-1	.	CASSYSRYTEAFF	TGTGCCAGCAGTTACTCGCGGTACACTGAAGCTTTCTTT
.	TRBV27	TRBJ1-1	.	CASSSTGGPNTEAFF	TGTGCCAGCAGTTCTACTGGGGGTCCGAACACTGAAGCTTTCTTT
few	TRBV19	TRBJ1-5	.	CASSTPGARNSNQPQHF	TGTGCCAGTAGCACCCCAGGGGCACGAAATAGCAATCAGCCCCAGCATTTT
.	TRBV4-2	TRBJ2-5	TRBD1	CASSQPGQKETQYF	TGTGCCAGCAGCCAACCGGGACAGAAAGAGACCCAGTACTTC
.	TRBV9	TRBJ2-3	.	CASSVAGITDTQYF	TGTGCCAGCAGCGTAGCTGGCATCACAGATACGCAGTATTTT
.	TRBV27	TRBJ1-4	.	CASSLSIAVSEKLFF	TGTGCCAGCAGTTTATCGATTGCGGTATCGGAAAAACTGTTTTTT
.	TRBV19	TRBJ2-7	.	CASSMGRVPYEQYF	TGTGCCAGTAGTATGGGCAGGGTCCCCTACGAGCAGTACTTC
few	TRBV28	TRBJ2-7	.	CASSLGTAGYEQYF	TGTGCCAGCAGTTTGGGGACAGCGGGCTACGAGCAGTACTTC
.	TRBV7-9	TRBJ2-7	.	CASSRLAGYEQYF	TGTGCCAGCAGCCGACTGGCCGGATACGAGCAGTACTTC
.	TRBV19	TRBJ2-1	TRBD2	CASSITSGRGQFF	TGTGCCAGTAGTATAACTAGCGGGAGAGGGCAGTTCTTC
.	TRBV7-9	TRBJ1-1	TRBD1	CASSLGDGQGRNTEAFF	TGTGCCAGCAGCTTAGGGGACGGACAGGGGAGGAACACTGAAGCTTTCTTT